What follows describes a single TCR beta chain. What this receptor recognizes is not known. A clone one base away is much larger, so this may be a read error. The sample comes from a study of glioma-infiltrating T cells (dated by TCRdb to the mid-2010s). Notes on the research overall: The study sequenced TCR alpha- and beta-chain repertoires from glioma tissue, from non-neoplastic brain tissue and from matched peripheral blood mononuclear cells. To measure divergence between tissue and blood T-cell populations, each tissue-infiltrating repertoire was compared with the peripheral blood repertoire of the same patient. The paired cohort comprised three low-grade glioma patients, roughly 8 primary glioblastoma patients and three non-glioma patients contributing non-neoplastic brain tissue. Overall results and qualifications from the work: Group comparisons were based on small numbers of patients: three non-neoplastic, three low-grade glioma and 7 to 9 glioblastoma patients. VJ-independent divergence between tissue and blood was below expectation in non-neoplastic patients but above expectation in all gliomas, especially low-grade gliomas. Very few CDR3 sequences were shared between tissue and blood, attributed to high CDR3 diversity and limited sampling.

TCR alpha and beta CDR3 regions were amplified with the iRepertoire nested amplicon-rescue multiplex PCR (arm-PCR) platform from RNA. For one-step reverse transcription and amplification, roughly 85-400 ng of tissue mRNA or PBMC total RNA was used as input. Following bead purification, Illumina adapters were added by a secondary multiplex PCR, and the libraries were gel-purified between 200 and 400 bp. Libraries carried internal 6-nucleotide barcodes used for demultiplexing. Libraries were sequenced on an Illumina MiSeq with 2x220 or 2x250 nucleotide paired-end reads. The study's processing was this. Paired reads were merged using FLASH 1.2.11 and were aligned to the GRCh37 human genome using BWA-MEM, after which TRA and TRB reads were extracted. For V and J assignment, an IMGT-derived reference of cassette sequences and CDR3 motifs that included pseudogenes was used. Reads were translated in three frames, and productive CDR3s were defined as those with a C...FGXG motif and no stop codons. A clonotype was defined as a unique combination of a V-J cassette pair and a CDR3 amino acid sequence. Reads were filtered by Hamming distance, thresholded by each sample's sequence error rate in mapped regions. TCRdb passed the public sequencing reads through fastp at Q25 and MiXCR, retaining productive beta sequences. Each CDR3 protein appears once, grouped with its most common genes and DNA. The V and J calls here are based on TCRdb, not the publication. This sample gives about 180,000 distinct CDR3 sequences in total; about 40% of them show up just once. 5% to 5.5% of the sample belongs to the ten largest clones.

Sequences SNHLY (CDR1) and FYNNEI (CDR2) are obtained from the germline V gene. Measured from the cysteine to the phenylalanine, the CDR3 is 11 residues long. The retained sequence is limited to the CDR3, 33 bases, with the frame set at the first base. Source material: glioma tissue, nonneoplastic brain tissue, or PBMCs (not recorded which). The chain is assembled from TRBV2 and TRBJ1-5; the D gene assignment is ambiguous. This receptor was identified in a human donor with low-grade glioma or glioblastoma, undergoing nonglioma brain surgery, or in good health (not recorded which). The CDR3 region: CASSGDQRQHF. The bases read TGTGCCAGCAGTGGGGATCAGCGCCAGCATTTT.